The rows below give T cell receptor beta chains drawn from one sample of a study of T cells expressing NK-cell markers. TCRdb reprocessed the 5' RACE reads; each CDR3 protein has one entry and no DNA is given. The data show about 300,000 distinct CDR3 sequences, and the top ten clones hold roughly 4.2%. Sequenced material: blood T cells: a sorted CD56 or NKG2C T cell subset, CD4+ or CD8+ T cells, or bulk PBMC T cells (not recorded which). The receptors stem from a woman aged 18 to 75 in good health. CDR3s include the opening cysteine and the closing phenylalanine or tryptophan. Part of the rows lack a size; the others show once, few, many or a class for expanded clones.

TRBJ2-3	NA	TRBV20-1	CSAQSGTIDTQYF
TRBJ1-1	NA	TRBV7-9	CASSQAGTAFF
TRBJ2-3	NA	TRBV7-9	CASSPWGSTDTQYF
TRBJ2-7	NA	TRBV12-3/TRBV12-4	CASSLRRGGVSTYEQYF
TRBJ2-5	NA	TRBV5-6	CASSPPRPNQETQYF
TRBJ2-7	NA	TRBV29-1	CSVVGGLASPMGEQYF
TRBJ1-3	NA	TRBV12-3/TRBV12-4	CASSLRPMGNTIYF
TRBJ1-5	NA	TRBV6-2/TRBV6-3	CASSYGGADQPQHF
TRBJ1-4	NA	TRBV5-4	CASSHRRGRGGGEKLFF
TRBJ1-1	NA	TRBV3-1	CASSPNLGAGPPEAFF
TRBJ2-1	NA	TRBV6-2/TRBV6-3	CASRTTSGSAFNEQFF
TRBJ2-1	NA	TRBV5-1	CASSSREYNEQFF
TRBJ2-1	NA	TRBV18	CASSPPTGAYNEQFF
TRBJ1-2	NA	TRBV7-2	CASSSGHRRRAKGYTF
TRBJ1-1	NA	TRBV7-7	CASSLQQNTEAFF
TRBJ1-5	NA	TRBV3-1	CASSHSGVGNQPQHF
TRBJ2-2	NA	TRBV20-1	CSARGLAKNTGELFF
TRBJ2-3	NA	TRBV6-1	CASLSGGTDTQYF
TRBJ2-7	NA	TRBV10-3	CAIGTERQQYF
TRBJ2-5	NA	TRBV7-2	CASSLTLGWETQYF
TRBJ2-3	NA	TRBV5-4	CASSLGRLRTDTQYF
TRBJ1-1	NA	TRBV6-2/TRBV6-3	CASRIATEAFF
TRBJ2-5	NA	TRBV7-2	CASSRTSLETQYF
TRBJ1-4	NA	TRBV7-9	CASSLVQANEKLFF
TRBJ2-3	NA	TRBV6-5	CASSSFPSTDTQYF
TRBJ2-1	NA	TRBV6-2/TRBV6-3	CASSFGGVSYNEQFF
TRBJ1-6	NA	TRBV27	CASSLRAGLSYNSPLHF
TRBJ2-5	NA	TRBV4-2	CASSQGTSVETQYF
TRBJ2-2	NA	TRBV28	CASSRGGSGTGELFF
TRBJ2-6	NA	TRBV5-6	CAYGRAAAGANVLTF
TRBJ2-3	NA	TRBV7-6	CASSLEGTAIRDTQYF
TRBJ1-4	NA	TRBV6-1	CASSLEGFNEKLFF
TRBJ1-2	NA	TRBV24-1	CATSDSPNYGYTF
TRBJ1-2	NA	TRBV24-1	CATSEGRDRNYGYTF
TRBJ1-2	NA	TRBV4-3	CASSQVRGGDGYTF
TRBJ2-7	NA	TRBV18	CASSPSAGNEQYF
TRBJ2-7	NA	TRBV12-3/TRBV12-4	CASTTSGRQSYEQYF
TRBJ1-1	NA	TRBV5-1	CASRVQENTEAFF
TRBJ2-2	NA	TRBV20-1	CSALGQGGTGELFF
TRBJ2-3	NA	TRBV19	CASSAKGVIADTQYF
TRBJ2-5	NA	TRBV11-2	CASSLAGGAFQQTQYF
TRBJ2-3	NA	TRBV24-1	CATSDFLNGAGDTQYF
TRBJ2-3	NA	TRBV4-3	CASSQDRRADTQYF
TRBJ1-1	medium-sized	TRBV7-2	CASSLARATEAFF
TRBJ1-6	NA	TRBV12-3/TRBV12-4	CASSFAGQRYNSPLHF
TRBJ2-3	NA	TRBV7-2	CASSLGYGPGGDTQYF
TRBJ2-1	NA	TRBV11-2	CASSTPGTSGGRSYNEQFF
TRBJ2-7	NA	TRBV7-2	CASSQGLAGTYEQYF